This T cell receptor (beta chain) was obtained from a study of CD8+ T cells in alopecia areata. In the study overall: The SALT score measured affected scalp surface percentage in treated patients. Study results and caveats: For baseline CD8+ expansion, any link to response stays uncertain with one nonresponder. Among the top 100, expanded CD8+ clones, as well as scalp clonality, were significantly decreased by tofacitinib. Amid tofacitinib therapy, many expanded lesional clones stayed present in scalp and blood.

Sequencing templates came from extracted RNA that was reverse transcribed into cDNA. Clones were read by immunoSEQ multiplex PCR, and TCRdb kept only the in-frame ones, dropping some. Found here are 95,000 to 150,000 clones, 53% of them singletons; the top ten hold approximately 0.46%. Germline values: CDR1 SGHAT, CDR2 FQNNGV. V was pared by 2 bases and J by 3 bases, with 6 bases of the junction left unmatched. CDR3 length: 16 residues. Described treatment: oral pan-JAK inhibitor, 5-10 mg twice daily. Concerning this clone: Its antigen is still unknown.

V gene TRBV11-2 combines with J gene TRBJ1-2, with 10 bases identical to TRBD1. The sample consisted of CD4+ T cells sorted from blood, taken at week 4, from a patient treated with tofacitinib. This clonotype was obtained from a human donor with alopecia areata. The DNA of the CDR3 is TGTGCCAGCAGCTTAATTTCTGGGACAGGGGACTATGGCTACACCTTC. Protein product: CASSLISGTGDYGYTF.